This T cell receptor beta chain was found in a study of blood T cell repertoires in COVID-19. Turning to the study itself: The origin of the acute and convalescent COVID-19 samples was the United States, Italy and Spain.

Germline CDR1 and CDR2: LNHDA and SQIVND (reference sequence). After removal of 6 bases from V and 6 bases from J, the junction contained 14 bases not matched to a gene. The CDR3 has 16 residues. Source study methods: Nucleated cell number was recorded as an estimate derived from reference gene primer amplification. Profiling relied on immunoSEQ multiplex PCR, and the TCRdb table lists in-frame clones only, not all of them. D and trimming were read from the DNA, whereas the V and J calls and clone size are those reported in that table. The sample shows some 160,000 clones, approximately 91% of them seen only once.

This clonotype originated in a man between 18 and 35 years old with acute or convalescent COVID-19. This sequence joins TRBV19 and TRBJ2-1; the match to TRBD2 covers 7 bases. Specimen: peripheral blood. The CDR3 nucleotides are TGTGCCAGTAGAATCCCAGGCCGCGGCGGGGGCAATGAGCAGTTCTTC. This encodes CASRIPGRGGGNEQFF.